One TCR beta chain is described in this entry. This entry comes from a study of radiation and T cells in renal cell carcinoma. V was cut by 9 bases and J by 4 bases, with 18 bases left in between. The CDR3 is made up of 14 amino acids. Per germline, CDR1 LNHDA and CDR2 SQIVND (reference sequence). Time point here: blood 4 weeks post-SBRT, at nephrectomy. Treatment reported: 15 Gy SBRT to primary tumor, nephrectomy 4 weeks later. The protocol was immunoSEQ multiplex PCR, while the TCRdb copy is restricted to in-frame clones and leaves out a portion. Among 90,000 to 100,000 clones listed, roughly 84% were seen once.

The receptor comes from a man in his fifties or sixties with renal cell carcinoma. The source was blood, collected from a patient whose treatment included radiotherapy and nephrectomy. The chain is built from TRBV19 and TRBJ1-2; tentative D call: TRBD1 (6 bases). Here the CDR3 reads CASLIGQGPYGYTF. In DNA, the CDR3 is TGTGCCAGCCTCATAGGGCAGGGGCCCTATGGCTACACCTTC. The full variable domain, completed using reference TRBV19 and TRBJ1-2, is DGGITQSPKYLFRKEGQNVTLSCEQNLNHDAMYWYRQDPGQGLRLIYYSQIVNDFQKGDIAEGYSVSREKKESFPLTVTSAQKNPTAFYLCASLIGQGPYGYTFGSGTRLTVV.